This T cell receptor beta chain stems from a study of regulatory T cells in long-lasting Graves disease. Study background: The term persistent Graves' disease signified upward of 5 years on antithyroid drugs with positive TSH receptor antibodies.

As for time point: persistent/refractory GD, antithyroid drugs over 5 years with positive TRAb. Extracted RNA from PBMCs served as the source of the TCR library. Graves' disease diagnosis followed American Thyroid Association guidelines. The CDR3 is made up of 13 amino acids. The germline CDR1 and CDR2 sequences are SNHLY and FYNNEI. The V end was cut by 7 bases, the J end by 4 bases, with 11 bases between. This clonotype was counted ten times or more. Its antigen remains unidentified. Study findings and constraints: When disease was persistent, TRBV28, TRBJ1-2 and TRBJ2-5 were the favored segments. New patients shared around 980 public clonotypes, and persistent patients shared more, with under 3,500.

HTBI primers from iRepertoire and Arm-PCR of CDR3 regions yielded the TCR beta libraries. TCRdb re-called the multiplex PCR reads through MiXCR, storing one row per CDR3 protein. The repertoire holds 350,000 to 450,000 distinct CDR3 sequences, with approximately 25% as singletons. The gene calls are TRBV2 and TRBJ2-4; maybe TRBD1 (6 bases). This clonotype was sampled from a woman in her 40s with Graves disease. Sequencing used peripheral blood mononuclear cells (PBMCs), obtained when the disease was refractory, from a patient treated with antithyroid drugs. The CDR3 DNA reads as TGTGCCAGCAAGGGGGTCAGAAAAAACATTCAGTACTTC. It specifies CASKGVRKNIQYF.